This TCR beta chain derives from a study of T cell repertoires in cytomegalovirus infection. At the level of the study: Indications of both CMV infection and matching HLA type were provided by public TCR beta signatures. Study results and caveats: Across the ex vivo response, the dominant clonotypes were HLA-C-restricted CMV-specific TCR beta clonotypes. Carriage of CMV together with the relevant HLA was identifiable through cumulative public TCR beta family frequency.

This clonotype has a count of ten or more. Its antigen is not identified. The CDR3 sequence is 18 residues long. Germline V lookup: CDR1 LGHNA, CDR2 YNFKEQ. V dropped 3 bases and J dropped 1 base, with 18 bases sitting between them. A single record per CDR3 protein comes from TCRdb applying MiXCR to the reads. Here the sample spans hundreds of thousands of distinct CDR3 sequences, around a third being singletons. This rearrangement joins TRBV4-2 to TRBJ2-2; D perhaps matches TRBD2 (6 bases). This receptor was taken from a human donor in good health (CMV status not recorded). Some clones in this sample may be carry-over from other donors' samples. The source material was cultured CD8+ T cells from PBMCs, sampled from culture after CMV antigen stimulation. DNA for the CDR3: TGTGCCAGCAGCCACGACCGAGGAAGTAGCGGGAACACCGGGGAGCTGTTTTTT. It yields the protein CASSHDRGSSGNTGELFF.